This T cell receptor (beta chain) was observed in a study of shared clonotypes between healthy human individuals (dated by TCRdb to 2020 to 2022). As for the study more broadly: The cohort comprised two women and a few men aged 18 to 49 years. For each donor, three plates each were used for CD4 naive and CD4 memory, two plates were used for CD8 naive, and one plate was used for CD8 memory. Blood TCR repertoires of a handful of healthy adults were deeply sequenced to estimate repertoire size and the extent of clonotype sharing between individuals. Different laboratories and diverse techniques were used to prepare libraries and sequence TCR repertoires, to increase sequencing depth and limit assay-specific biases. Per donor, leukapheresis produced somewhere between about 0.94 and 9 billion PBMCs.

Including the terminal cysteine and phenylalanine, the CDR3 comprises 14 residues. CDR3 DNA only is kept here, 42 bases in frame from base 1. At the junction V is shortened by 4 bases and J by 0 bases, with 10 bases in between. In the germline V gene, CDR1 corresponds to SGHRS and CDR2 to YFSETQ. Healthy HIV-negative adults with no recently reported acute infections or vaccinations were included as donors. Only Caucasian adults living in Nashville, Tennessee, USA were represented among the donors. CD4+ T cells were enriched by magnetic negative selection, after which naive cells were positively selected on CD45RA and the negative fraction was taken as the memory subset. Blood was obtained by leukapheresis, after which PBMCs were separated by Ficoll-Histopaque density gradient centrifugation and cryopreserved in liquid nitrogen vapor phase. Analytical flow cytometry was used to check the purity and quantity of each magnetically sorted T cell population. Each sorted fraction had its genomic DNA isolated and then quantified by UV absorbance on a Nanodrop 2000c.

Concerning this clone itself: There is no known antigen for this receptor. Base qualities are not at hand, and no much larger clone is one base apart.

Study-wide findings and limitations: Clonotypes shared by all four sorted-subset donors showed higher generation probabilities than non-shared clonotypes. Incomplete sequencing was indicated by rarefaction of sorted-subset datasets, despite the large sequencing depth. Naive subsets generally had larger estimated clonotype richness than memory subsets. Across a handful of donors, around 5.4% of naive CD4, more than 3% of naive CD8, around 2.5% of memory CD4, and 0.4% of memory CD8 clonotypes were shared. Pairwise subsampling led to the expectation that sequencing depth would affect the degree of clonotype sharing among donors. Because the study included only a small number of donors, the genetic and exposure-history diversity represented was limited. Sampling was restricted to blood, and TCR repertoires in tissues likely differ from the TCR repertoires found in blood.

TCR CDR3 regions were amplified from genomic DNA by multiplex PCR using the deep immunoSEQ assay. Extracted genomic DNA from each cell subset was spread evenly across all wells of several immunoSEQ 96-well plates, with each plate serving as a replicate. For sorted subsets, each replicate PCR was loaded with 150 to 250 ng genomic DNA, equivalent to approximately 33,000 T cell genomes. Purified libraries were quantified with a Qubit 3.0 fluorometer, sized on a Bioanalyzer 2100, and re-quantified with the KAPA Library Quantification kit. Every immunoSEQ 96-well plate was sequenced on a dedicated single-read 150-cycle Illumina NextSeq 550 flow cell. From the authors' description of their analysis: Because the immunoSEQ output included only junctional sequences and no quality scores, the filtering could not be the same as the filtering used for full-length reads. To assign V/J genes and CDR3, sequences were annotated against IMGT germline references using PyIR, a Python wrapper for IgBLAST v1.9. Reads were filtered out if the reads had weak V/J assignments (E-value above 1e-6), no CDR3, stop codons, out-of-frame junctions, or ambiguous translated residues. A V3J clonotype was defined by an identical inferred V gene, J gene, and CDR3 amino acid sequence. Percentage overlap between repertoires was calculated by dividing the number of shared unique clonotypes by the size of the smaller repertoire. Three approaches were used to assess repertoire richness: RTK rarefaction, the Chao1 estimator, and Recon v2.1 estimates of unobserved clonotypes. Generation probabilities were computed with OLGA for all TCRbeta clonotypes obtained by the gDNA method from several donors. TCRdb stores this immuneACCESS table with in-frame sequences only. Part of the clones is absent; in the studies checked, under half of the shortfall reflects unresolved V genes, and no reason is known for the rest. The V and J calls and clone size are taken from that table; D and trimming were inferred from the DNA. For this sample the table gives under 2,500,000 clones, of which approximately 94% were detected only once. The top ten constitute around 0.13% of the sample.

The source of this sequence is a man younger than 35 in good health. Recombination linked TRBV5-1 to TRBJ1-2; tentative D gene TRBD1, with 6 bases matching. Sequenced material: naive CD4+ T cells sorted from blood. The sample's cell subset or site, from its label and the paper: CD45RA+ positively selected. CDR3 loop: CASSEGGANYGYTF. The DNA sequence reads TGCGCCAGCAGCGAGGGGGGTGCTAACTATGGCTACACCTTC.